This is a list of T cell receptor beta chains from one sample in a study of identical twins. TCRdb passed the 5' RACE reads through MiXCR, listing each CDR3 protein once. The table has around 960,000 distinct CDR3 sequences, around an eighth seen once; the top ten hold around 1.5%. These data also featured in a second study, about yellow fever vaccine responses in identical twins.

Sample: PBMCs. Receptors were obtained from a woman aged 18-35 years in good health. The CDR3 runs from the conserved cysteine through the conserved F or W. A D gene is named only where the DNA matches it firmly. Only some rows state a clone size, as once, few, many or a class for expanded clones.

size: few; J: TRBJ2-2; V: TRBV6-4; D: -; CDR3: CASSDGNTGELFF; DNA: TGTGCCAGCAGTGACGGGAACACCGGGGAGCTGTTTTTT
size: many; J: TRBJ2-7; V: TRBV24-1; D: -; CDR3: CATSDLSEQYF; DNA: TGTGCCACCAGTGATTTAAGCGAGCAGTACTTC
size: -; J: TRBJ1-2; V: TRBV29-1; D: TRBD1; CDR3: CSVSTGGWGYTF; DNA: TGCAGCGTTTCGACAGGGGGCTGGGGCTACACCTTC
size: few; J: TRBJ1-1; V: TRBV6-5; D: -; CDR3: CASSYERTTEAFF; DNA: TGTGCCAGCAGTTACGAACGAACCACTGAAGCTTTCTTT
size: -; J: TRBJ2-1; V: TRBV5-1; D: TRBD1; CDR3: CASSKGQGVYNEQFF; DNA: TGCGCCAGCAGCAAGGGACAGGGGGTCTACAATGAGCAGTTCTTC
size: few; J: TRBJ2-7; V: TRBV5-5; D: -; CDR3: CASSLVSQAEQYF; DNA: TGTGCCAGCAGCTTGGTCAGTCAGGCCGAGCAGTACTTC
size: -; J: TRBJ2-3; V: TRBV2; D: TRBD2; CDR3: CASRTLGGPTDTQYF; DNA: TGTGCCAGCAGGACCCTGGGAGGGCCAACGGATACGCAGTATTTT
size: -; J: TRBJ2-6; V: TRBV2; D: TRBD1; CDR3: CASRRTSGGSGANVLTF; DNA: TGTGCCAGCAGGAGGACTTCAGGGGGCTCTGGGGCCAACGTCCTGACTTTC
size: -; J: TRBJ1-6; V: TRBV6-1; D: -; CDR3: CASTGPRGVGSPLHF; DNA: TGTGCCAGCACTGGACCGAGGGGCGTAGGTTCACCCCTCCACTTT
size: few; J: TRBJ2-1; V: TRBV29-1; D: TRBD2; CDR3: CSVSTSGTLFGEQFF; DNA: TGCAGCGTTTCGACTAGCGGGACCCTCTTCGGCGAGCAGTTCTTC
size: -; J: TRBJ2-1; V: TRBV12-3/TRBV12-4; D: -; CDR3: CASSPSMGEQFF; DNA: TGTGCCAGCAGTCCTAGCATGGGGGAGCAGTTCTTC
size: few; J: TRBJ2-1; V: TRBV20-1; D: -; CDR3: CSATKLSSYNEQFF; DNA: TGCAGTGCTACTAAGCTTAGCTCCTACAATGAGCAGTTCTTC
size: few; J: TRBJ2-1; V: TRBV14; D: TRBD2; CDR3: CASSPMGLAGYYNEQFF; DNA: TGTGCCAGCAGCCCGATGGGACTAGCGGGATACTACAATGAGCAGTTCTTC
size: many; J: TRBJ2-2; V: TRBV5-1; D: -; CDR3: CASSPGPSDGELFF; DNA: TGCGCCAGCAGCCCCGGACCAAGCGACGGGGAGCTGTTTTTT
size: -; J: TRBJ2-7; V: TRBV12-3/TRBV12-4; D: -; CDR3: CASSFENRDEQYF; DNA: TGTGCCAGCAGCTTCGAGAACCGGGACGAGCAGTACTTC
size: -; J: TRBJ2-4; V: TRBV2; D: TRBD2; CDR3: CASSRLAGADVLAKNIQYF; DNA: TGTGCCAGCAGTCGACTAGCGGGAGCCGATGTTCTAGCCAAAAACATTCAGTACTTC
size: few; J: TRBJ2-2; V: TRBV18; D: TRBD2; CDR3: CASSPSGTSWTGELFF; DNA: TGTGCCAGCTCGCCCTCCGGGACTAGTTGGACCGGGGAGCTGTTTTTT
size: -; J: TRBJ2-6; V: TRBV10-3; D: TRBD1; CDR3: CAISGELQGTGANVLTF; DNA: TGTGCCATCAGTGGGGAGCTACAGGGGACCGGGGCCAACGTCCTGACTTTC
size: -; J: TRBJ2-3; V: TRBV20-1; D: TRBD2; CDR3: CSAYIGTSGGSLDTQYF; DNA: TGCAGTGCTTATATCGGGACTAGCGGGGGGTCCCTAGATACGCAGTATTTT
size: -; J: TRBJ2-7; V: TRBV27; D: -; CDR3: CASSLAASLYEQYF; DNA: TGTGCCAGCAGTTTAGCGGCCTCTCTCTACGAGCAGTACTTC
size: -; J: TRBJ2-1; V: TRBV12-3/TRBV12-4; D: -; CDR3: CASSFLLAIHGNEQFF; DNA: TGTGCCAGCAGTTTTCTCCTAGCGATTCATGGCAATGAGCAGTTCTTC
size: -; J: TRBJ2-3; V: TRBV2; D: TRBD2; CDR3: CASSEQAASGGDTQYF; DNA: TGTGCCAGCAGTGAACAGGCGGCTAGCGGGGGAGATACGCAGTATTTT
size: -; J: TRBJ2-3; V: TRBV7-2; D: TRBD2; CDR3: CASSLAASRGLAGTTDTQYF; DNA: TGTGCCAGCAGCTTAGCGGCTAGCAGAGGACTAGCGGGGACCACAGATACGCAGTATTTT
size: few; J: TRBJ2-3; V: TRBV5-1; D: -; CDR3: CASSLGQYTDTQYF; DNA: TGCGCCAGCAGCTTGGGACAGTACACAGATACGCAGTATTTT
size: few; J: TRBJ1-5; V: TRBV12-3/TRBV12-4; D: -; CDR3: CASSFVGLNQPQHF; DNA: TGTGCCAGCAGTTTTGTCGGACTTAATCAGCCCCAGCATTTT
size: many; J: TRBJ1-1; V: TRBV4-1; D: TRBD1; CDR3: CASSQDRGSRAFF; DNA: TGCGCCAGCAGCCAAGACAGGGGGTCTCGAGCTTTCTTT
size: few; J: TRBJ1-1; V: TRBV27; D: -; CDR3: CASISMGQGMNTEAFF; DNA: TGTGCCAGCATTTCTATGGGGCAGGGAATGAACACTGAAGCTTTCTTT
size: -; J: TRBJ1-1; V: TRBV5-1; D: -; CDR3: CASSSKTANTEAFF; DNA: TGCGCCAGCAGCTCAAAGACAGCCAACACTGAAGCTTTCTTT
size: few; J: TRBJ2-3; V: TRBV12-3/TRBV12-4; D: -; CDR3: CASSDREGDTQYF; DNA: TGTGCCAGCAGTGACAGGGAGGGAGATACGCAGTATTTT
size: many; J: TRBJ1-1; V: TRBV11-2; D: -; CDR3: CASSPYTEAFF; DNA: TGTGCCAGCAGCCCGTACACTGAAGCTTTCTTT
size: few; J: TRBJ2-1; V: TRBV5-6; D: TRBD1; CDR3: CASSLGGRRDEQFF; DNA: TGTGCCAGCAGCTTAGGGGGCCGGCGGGATGAGCAGTTCTTC
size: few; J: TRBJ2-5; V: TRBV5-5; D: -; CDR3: CASSFGGSIIQETQYF; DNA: TGTGCCAGCAGCTTTGGAGGGTCTATCATCCAAGAGACCCAGTACTTC
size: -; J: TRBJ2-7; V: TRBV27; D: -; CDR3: CASRSLDGYYEQYF; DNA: TGTGCCAGCCGATCCCTAGACGGCTACTACGAGCAGTACTTC
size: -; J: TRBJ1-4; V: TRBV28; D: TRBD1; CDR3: CASSEQGEVEKLFF; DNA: TGTGCCAGCAGTGAACAGGGGGAGGTTGAAAAACTGTTTTTT
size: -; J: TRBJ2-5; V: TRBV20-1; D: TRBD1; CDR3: CSAKTGGDETQYF; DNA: TGCAGTGCCAAGACAGGGGGCGACGAGACCCAGTACTTC
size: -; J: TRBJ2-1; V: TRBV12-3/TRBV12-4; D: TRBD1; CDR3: CASSPGTGPNEQFF; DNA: TGTGCCAGCAGTCCCGGGACAGGGCCCAATGAGCAGTTCTTC
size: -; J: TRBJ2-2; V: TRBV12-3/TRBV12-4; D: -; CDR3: CASSLQGFETGELFF; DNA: TGTGCCAGCAGTCTACAGGGTTTTGAAACCGGGGAGCTGTTTTTT
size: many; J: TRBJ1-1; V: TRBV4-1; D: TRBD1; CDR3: CASSQGRDRGGTEAFF; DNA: TGCGCCAGCAGCCAAGGCCGGGACAGGGGAGGTACTGAAGCTTTCTTT
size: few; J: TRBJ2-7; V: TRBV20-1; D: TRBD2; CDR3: CSARRREVYEQYF; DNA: TGCAGTGCTAGAAGGCGGGAGGTGTACGAGCAGTACTTC
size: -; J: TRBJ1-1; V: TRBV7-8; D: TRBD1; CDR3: CASSLRTGVVANTEAFF; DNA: TGTGCCAGCAGCTTAAGGACAGGGGTAGTAGCGAACACTGAAGCTTTCTTT
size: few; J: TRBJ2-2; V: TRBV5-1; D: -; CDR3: CASSWTVNTGELFF; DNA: TGCGCCAGCAGCTGGACAGTGAACACCGGGGAGCTGTTTTTT
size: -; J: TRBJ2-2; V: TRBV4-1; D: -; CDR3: CASSQEEALRERGELFF; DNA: TGCGCCAGCAGCCAAGAGGAGGCCCTCAGGGAGCGCGGGGAGCTGTTTTTT
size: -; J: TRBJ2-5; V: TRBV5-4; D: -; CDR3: CASSARSKPKETQYF; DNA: TGTGCCAGCAGCGCCCGCTCGAAACCCAAAGAGACCCAGTACTTC